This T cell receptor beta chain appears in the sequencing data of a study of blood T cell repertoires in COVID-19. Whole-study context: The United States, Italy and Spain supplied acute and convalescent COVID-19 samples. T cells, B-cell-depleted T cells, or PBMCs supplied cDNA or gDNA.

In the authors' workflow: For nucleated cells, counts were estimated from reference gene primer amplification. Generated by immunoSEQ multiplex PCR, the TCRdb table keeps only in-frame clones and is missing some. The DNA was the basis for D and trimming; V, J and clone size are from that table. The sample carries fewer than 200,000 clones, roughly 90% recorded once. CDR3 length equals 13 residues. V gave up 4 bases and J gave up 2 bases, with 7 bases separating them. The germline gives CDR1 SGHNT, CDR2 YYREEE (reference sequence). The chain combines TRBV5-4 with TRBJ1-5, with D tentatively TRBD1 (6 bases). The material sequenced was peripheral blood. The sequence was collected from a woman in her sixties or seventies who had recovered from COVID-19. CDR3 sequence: CASSRQGNQPQHF. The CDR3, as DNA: TGTGCCAGCAGCCGACAGGGCAATCAGCCCCAGCATTTT. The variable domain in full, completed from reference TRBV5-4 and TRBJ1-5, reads ETGVTQSPTHLIKTRGQQVTLRCSSQSGHNTVSWYQQALGQGPQFIFQYYREEENGRGNFPPRFSGLQFPNYSSELNVNALELDDSALYLCASSRQGNQPQHFGDGTRLSIL.